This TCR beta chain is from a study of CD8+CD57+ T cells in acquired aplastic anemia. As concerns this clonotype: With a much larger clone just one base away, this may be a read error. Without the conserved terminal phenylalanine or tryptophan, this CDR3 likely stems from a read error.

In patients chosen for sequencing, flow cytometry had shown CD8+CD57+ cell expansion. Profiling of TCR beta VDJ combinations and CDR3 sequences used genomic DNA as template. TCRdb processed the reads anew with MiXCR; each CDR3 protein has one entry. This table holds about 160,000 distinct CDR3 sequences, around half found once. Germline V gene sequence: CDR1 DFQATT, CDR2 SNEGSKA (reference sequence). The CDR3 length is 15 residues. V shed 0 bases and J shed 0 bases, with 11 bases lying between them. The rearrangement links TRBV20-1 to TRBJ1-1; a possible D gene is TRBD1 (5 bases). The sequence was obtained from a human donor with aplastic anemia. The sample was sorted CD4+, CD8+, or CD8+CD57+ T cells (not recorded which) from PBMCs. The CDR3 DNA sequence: TGCAGTGCTAGAGATCAGGGACGTTTGAACACTGAAGCTTTCCTT. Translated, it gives CSARDQGRLNTEAFL.